A selection of T cell receptor beta chains follows, all from one sample in a study of sequential checkpoint blockade in melanoma. Only in-frame clones appear in the TCRdb table, and some are missing; sequencing was by immunoSEQ multiplex PCR. The table records tens of thousands of clones, around 88% of them present only once. The specimen comprised CD8+ T cells sorted from blood (inferred from file names), sampled from a patient given nivolumab and ipilimumab in sequence. These receptors were collected from a human donor with melanoma. Each CDR3 is given with its conserved first and last residue. D genes are given only for firm matches. Clone size appears in some rows only: once, few, many, or a class for an expanded clone.

size	J	D	V	DNA	CDR3
NA	TRBJ2-7	TRBD1	TRBV27	TGTGCCAGCAGTCACGGACGGACAGGTTGGAACGAGCAGTACTTC	CASSHGRTGWNEQYF
NA	TRBJ2-7	TRBD1	TRBV28	TGTGCCAGCAGCCACGGACAGGGTAACGAGCAGTACTTC	CASSHGQGNEQYF
once	TRBJ2-3	NA	TRBV4-1	TGCGCCAGCAGCCAAGTCGGCGGGCCAGATACGCAGTATTTT	CASSQVGGPDTQYF
once	TRBJ2-7	NA	TRBV19	TGTGCCAGTAGTTTGGGCAGCCCTTACGAGCAGTACTTC	CASSLGSPYEQYF
NA	TRBJ1-5	TRBD1	TRBV19	TGTGCCAGTAATAAGGACAGGGAGGGTGATCAGCCCCAGCATTTT	CASNKDREGDQPQHF
NA	TRBJ2-1	TRBD2	TRBV27	TGTGCCAGCAGCCAAGCCGGGGATAGCGGGAGATGGTTCTTC	CASSQAGDSGRWFF
NA	TRBJ2-7	NA	TRBV7-6	TGTGCCAGCAGCTTAGGGGGCGCAGCAAGGGAGCAGTACTTC	CASSLGGAAREQYF
NA	TRBJ1-1	NA	TRBV5-6	TGTGCCAGCAGCTTGTCTGCGTTGATGAACACTGAAGCTTTCTTT	CASSLSALMNTEAFF
medium-sized	TRBJ2-7	NA	TRBV4-3	TGCGCCAGCAGCCAAGCCCCCCAGCGGATGCGGTACTTC	CASSQAPQRMRYF
NA	TRBJ2-1	TRBD2	TRBV28	TGTGCCAGCAGACCGCATAGCGGGAGGGCCTTGAATGAGCAGTTCTTC	CASRPHSGRALNEQFF
few	TRBJ2-7	TRBD1	TRBV4-1	TGCGCCAGCAGTCTAAGACGGAGACAGGGGGTCTACGAGCAGTACTTC	CASSLRRRQGVYEQYF
once	TRBJ2-1	NA	TRBV4-3	TGCGCCAGCAGCCAGTCGGCCTTACGTAAGGGGAATGAGCAGTTCTTC	CASSQSALRKGNEQFF
NA	TRBJ1-5	NA	TRBV27	TGTGCCAGCAGTTTAGGCATTAGCAATCAGCCCCAGCATTTT	CASSLGISNQPQHF
once	TRBJ1-5	TRBD1	TRBV28	TGTGCCAGCAGTTTAACGGGACAGGGGGACCAGCCCCAGCATTTT	CASSLTGQGDQPQHF
NA	TRBJ2-3	NA	TRBV28	TGTGCCAGCACCCGACTAGTGGCAGATACGCAGTATTTT	CASTRLVADTQYF
NA	TRBJ2-2	NA	TRBV27	TGTGCCAGCAGTCCATGGGGGCGGAGGGAGCTGTTTTTT	CASSPWGRRELFF
NA	TRBJ1-3	TRBD1	TRBV5-6	TGTGCCAGCAGCTGGACAGGGGGCGCGTACATCTCTGGAAACACCATATATTTT	CASSWTGGAYISGNTIYF
NA	TRBJ2-4	TRBD1	TRBV7-9	TGTGCCAGCAGCGTGACAGGGGCCAAAAACATTCAGTACTTC	CASSVTGAKNIQYF
once	TRBJ1-2	NA	TRBV4-3	TGCGCCAGCAGCCAAGTTTACGGTTTGAACTATGGCTACACCTTC	CASSQVYGLNYGYTF
NA	TRBJ2-7	TRBD2	TRBV28	TGTGCCAGCAGTTTAGCGGGAGGGCAAAATGAGCAGTACTTC	CASSLAGGQNEQYF
once	TRBJ2-5	TRBD1	TRBV9	TGTGCCAGCAGCGTACAGGGGGCCTGGGAGACCCAGTACTTC	CASSVQGAWETQYF
NA	TRBJ2-7	NA	TRBV28	TGTGCCAGCAGTTTCCTGCCAGTCGTCTCCTACGAGCAGTACTTC	CASSFLPVVSYEQYF
NA	TRBJ1-2	NA	TRBV19	TGTGCCAGTAGTAACGGCCCCGGGAGCTACACCTTC	CASSNGPGSYTF
NA	TRBJ2-1	TRBD1	TRBV4-1	TGCGCCAGCAGCCAAGGGACAGGAACATTCTACAATGAGCAGTTCTTC	CASSQGTGTFYNEQFF
NA	TRBJ2-7	NA	TRBV4-3	TGCGCCAGCAGCCAAGTATATCAGGGAACCTACGAGCAGTACTTC	CASSQVYQGTYEQYF
NA	TRBJ1-2	TRBD1	TRBV4-1	TGCGCCAGCAGCCCTCGGACAGGGGCCTATGGCTACACCTTC	CASSPRTGAYGYTF
few	TRBJ2-1	NA	TRBV5-8	TGTGCCAGCAGCTTGCTCAGGTACAAGAATGAGCAGTTCTTC	CASSLLRYKNEQFF
NA	TRBJ2-3	TRBD2	TRBV29-1	TGCAGCGTTGGTGGAACTAGCGGGGGGGATAGCACAGATACGCAGTATTTT	CSVGGTSGGDSTDTQYF
NA	TRBJ2-1	NA	TRBV2	TGTGCCAGCAGTTTCATAGATTACAATGAGCAGTTCTTC	CASSFIDYNEQFF
NA	TRBJ2-1	TRBD2	TRBV5-1	TGCGCCAGCAGCTTGGTGGCGGGAGGAGGGAGTGAGCAGTTCTTC	CASSLVAGGGSEQFF
NA	TRBJ2-7	NA	TRBV19	TGTGCCAGTAGAGGACCGAGGGCAGGTACCTACGAGCAGTACTTC	CASRGPRAGTYEQYF
NA	TRBJ2-7	TRBD1	TRBV5-1	TGCGCCAGCAGCCAGGGACAGGGGGAAGGGTACGAGCAGTACTTC	CASSQGQGEGYEQYF
NA	TRBJ2-1	NA	TRBV19	TGTGCCATACTTACTTCCTACAATGAGCAGTTCTTC	CAILTSYNEQFF
once	TRBJ1-4	NA	TRBV30	TGTGCCTGGAGCCTCGTGTTTAGGGGTTACGAAAAACTGTTTTTT	CAWSLVFRGYEKLFF
NA	TRBJ2-3	TRBD2	TRBV30	TGTGCCTGGAGTGTAAGGGGACTAGCACTCTCAGATACGCAGTATTTT	CAWSVRGLALSDTQYF